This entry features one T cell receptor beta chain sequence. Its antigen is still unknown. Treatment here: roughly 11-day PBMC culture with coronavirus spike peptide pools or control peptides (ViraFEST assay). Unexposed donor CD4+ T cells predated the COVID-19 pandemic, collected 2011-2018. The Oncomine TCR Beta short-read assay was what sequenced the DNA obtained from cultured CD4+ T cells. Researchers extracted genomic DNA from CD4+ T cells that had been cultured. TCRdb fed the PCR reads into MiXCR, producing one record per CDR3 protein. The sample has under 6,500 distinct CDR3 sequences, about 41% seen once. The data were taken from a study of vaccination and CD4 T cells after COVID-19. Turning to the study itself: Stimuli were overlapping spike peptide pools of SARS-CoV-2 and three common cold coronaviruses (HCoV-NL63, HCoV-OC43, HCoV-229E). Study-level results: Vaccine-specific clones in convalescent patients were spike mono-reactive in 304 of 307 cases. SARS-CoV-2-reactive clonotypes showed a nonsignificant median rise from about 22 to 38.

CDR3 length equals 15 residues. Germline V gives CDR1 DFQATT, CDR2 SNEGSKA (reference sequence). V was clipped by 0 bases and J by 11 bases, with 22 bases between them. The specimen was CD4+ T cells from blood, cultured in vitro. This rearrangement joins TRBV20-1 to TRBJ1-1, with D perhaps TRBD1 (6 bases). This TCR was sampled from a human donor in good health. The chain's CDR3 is CSARDTTGTHGHAFF. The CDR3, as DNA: TGCAGTGCTAGAGATACAACCGGGACACACGGCCACGCTTTCTTT.